What follows are 8 T cell receptor beta chains derived from one specimen sequenced in a study of T cell repertoires in cytomegalovirus infection. Their target antigens are unknown. TCRdb re-analysed the reads in MiXCR, keeping a single row per CDR3 protein. The top ten hold 34% of the sample, which has roughly 130,000 distinct CDR3 sequences, 20% to 30% seen once. Sequencing used PBMCs, sequenced either directly or after in vitro stimulation (not recorded which). All receptors derive from a human donor in good health (CMV status not recorded). Some clones in this sample may be carry-over from other donors' samples.

J is TRBJ2-7 and V is TRBV7-8, with 7 bases matching TRBD2. Germline trimming cut 5 bases from V and 6 bases from J; bases unmatched to any gene: 13. Germline CDR1 and CDR2: SGHVS and FQNEAQ. This CDR3 comprises 15 residues. The CDR3 sequence is CASSARLASSAEQYF. The CDR3 region has the DNA TGTGCCAGCAGCGCCCGACTAGCCAGTTCTGCCGAGCAGTACTTC.

Comments on this clonotype: An end of the junction does not agree with germline; a read error may underlie this. The rearrangement uses TRBV18 and TRBJ1-1; 12 bases align to TRBD1. The CDR3 has 17 residues. Germline CDR1 reads KGHSH; CDR2 reads LQKENI. CDR3 DNA: TGTGCCAGCTCGCCACCCGGGACAGGGGGCTTGAACACTGAAGCTTTCTTT. Its translation: CASSPPGTGGLNTEAFF.

The rearrangement uses TRBV20-1 and TRBJ1-1; no definite D call. Deletions cut 4 bases from V and 11 bases from J, with 11 bases between. The germline CDR1 and CDR2 sequences are DFQATT and SNEGSKA (reference sequence). CDR3 length: 10 residues. As DNA, the CDR3 is TGCAGTGCTAAGGGCAACGGGGCTTTCTTT. This codes for CSAKGNGAFF.

J is TRBJ2-3 and V is TRBV28; 7 bases align to TRBD2. With 8 bases clipped from V and 5 bases from J, the junction kept 7 bases outside the gene matches. The V gene's germline CDR1 is MDHEN and CDR2 SYDVKM. CDR3 size: 13 residues. This CDR3 is CASRAGAGDTQYF. CDR3 sequence (DNA): TGTGCCAGCCGTGCGGGAGCGGGAGATACGCAGTATTTT.

This clonotype was seen at least ten times. This rearrangement joins TRBV7-2 to TRBJ2-3; tentatively, D is TRBD1 (6 bases). Germline CDR1 is SGHTA and CDR2 is FQGNSA. The V and J ends lost 6 bases and 2 bases respectively, with 27 bases between them. CDR3 length: 19 amino acids. CDR3 residues: CASSKRPGQINKITDTQYF. The CDR3 DNA reads as TGTGCCAGCAGTAAACGACCGGGACAAATAAATAAAATCACAGATACGCAGTATTTT. Together with reference TRBV7-2 and TRBJ2-3, the CDR3 gives the full variable domain: GAGVSQSPSNKVTEKGKDVELRCDPISGHTALYWYRQSLGQGLEFLIYFQGNSAPDKSGLPSDRFSAERTGGSVSTLTIQRTQQEDSAVYLCASSKRPGQINKITDTQYFGPGTRLTVL.

The chain uses TRBV4-1 and TRBJ2-1; either TRBD1 or TRBD2 may supply D (5 bases each). The CDR3 consists of 18 residues. V shed 1 base and J shed 2 bases, with 18 bases lying between them. The germline V gene encodes CDR1 MGHRA and CDR2 YSYEKL. The CDR3 DNA reads as TGCGCCAGCAGCCAAGTTGGACCGGGACCAGGAGCCTACAATGAGCAGTTCTTC. Its translation: CASSQVGPGPGAYNEQFF.

The CDR3: CAISERGRVRVDTEAFF. The DNA of the CDR3 is TGTGCCATCAGTGAGAGGGGCAGGGTAAGAGTGGACACTGAAGCTTTCTTT. The gene calls are TRBV10-3 and TRBJ1-1, with D possibly being TRBD1 (5 bases). The CDR3 is 17 residues long. The V gene lost 2 bases and the J gene lost 3 bases, with 19 bases spanning the gap. Germline loops: CDR1 ENHRY, CDR2 SYGVKD.

In its sample, this clonotype was seen a few times. The CDR3 sequence is CASSSFRDRRVAQYF. The CDR3 DNA reads TGTGCCAGCAGCTCATTCCGGGACAGGCGAGTGGCCCAGTACTTC. The chain employs TRBV7-6 and TRBJ2-5; 8 positions match TRBD1. Germline V gene lookup returns CDR1 SGHVS and CDR2 FNYEAQ. The CDR3 has 15 amino acids. V lost 4 bases and J lost 9; bases outside the gene matches: 13.